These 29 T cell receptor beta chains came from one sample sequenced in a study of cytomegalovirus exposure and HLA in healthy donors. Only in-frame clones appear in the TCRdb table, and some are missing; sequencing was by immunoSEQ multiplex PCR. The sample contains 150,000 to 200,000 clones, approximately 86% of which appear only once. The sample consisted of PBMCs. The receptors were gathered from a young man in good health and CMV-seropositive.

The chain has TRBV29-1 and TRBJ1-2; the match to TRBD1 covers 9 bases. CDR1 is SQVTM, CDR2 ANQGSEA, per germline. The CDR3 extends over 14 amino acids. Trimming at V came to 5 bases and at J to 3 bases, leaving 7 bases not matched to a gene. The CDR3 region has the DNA TGCAGCGTTTGGGACAGGGACCGCGACTATGGCTACACCTTC. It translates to CSVWDRDRDYGYTF. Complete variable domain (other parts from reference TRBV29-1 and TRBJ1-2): SAVISQKPSRDICQRGTSLTIQCQVDSQVTMMFWYRQQPGQSLTLIATANQGSEATYESGFVIDKFPISRPNLTFSTLTVSNMSPEDSSIYLCSVWDRDRDYGYTFGSGTRLTVV.

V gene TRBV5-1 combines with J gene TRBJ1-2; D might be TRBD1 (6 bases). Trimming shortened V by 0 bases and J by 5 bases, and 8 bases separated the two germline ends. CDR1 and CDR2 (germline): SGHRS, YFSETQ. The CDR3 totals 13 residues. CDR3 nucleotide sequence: TGCGCCAGCAGCTTGGTTGGGACATATGGCTACACCTTC. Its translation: CASSLVGTYGYTF.

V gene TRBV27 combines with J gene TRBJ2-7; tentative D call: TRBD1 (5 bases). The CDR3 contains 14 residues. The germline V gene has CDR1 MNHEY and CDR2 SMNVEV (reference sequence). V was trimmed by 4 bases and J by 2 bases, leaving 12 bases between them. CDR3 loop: CASSSRGGPYEQYF. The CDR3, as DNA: TGTGCCAGCAGTTCAAGGGGCGGTCCCTACGAGCAGTACTTC.

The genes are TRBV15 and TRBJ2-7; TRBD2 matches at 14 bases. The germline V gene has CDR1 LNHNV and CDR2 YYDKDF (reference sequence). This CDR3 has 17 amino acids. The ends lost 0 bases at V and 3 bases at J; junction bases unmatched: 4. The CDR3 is CATSRDGTSGGLYEQYF. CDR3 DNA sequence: TGTGCCACCAGCAGAGATGGGACTAGCGGGGGACTCTACGAGCAGTACTTC.

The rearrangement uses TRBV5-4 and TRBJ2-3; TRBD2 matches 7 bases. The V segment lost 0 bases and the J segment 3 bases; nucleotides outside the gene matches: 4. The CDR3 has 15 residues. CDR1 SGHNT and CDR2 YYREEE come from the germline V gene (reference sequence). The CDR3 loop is CASSLVGGWTDTQYF. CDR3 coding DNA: TGTGCCAGCAGCTTGGTGGGGGGGTGGACAGATACGCAGTATTTT.

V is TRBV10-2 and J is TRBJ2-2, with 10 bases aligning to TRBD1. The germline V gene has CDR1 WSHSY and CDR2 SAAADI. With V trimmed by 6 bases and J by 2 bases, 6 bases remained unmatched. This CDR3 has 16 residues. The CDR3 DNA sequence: TGCGCCAGCAGGAAAGGGACAGGGGAAAACACCGGGGAGCTGTTTTTT. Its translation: CASRKGTGENTGELFF.

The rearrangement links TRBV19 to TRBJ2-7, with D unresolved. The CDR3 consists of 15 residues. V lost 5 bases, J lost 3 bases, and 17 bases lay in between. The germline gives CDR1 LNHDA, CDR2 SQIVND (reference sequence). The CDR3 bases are TGTGCCAGTAGTTGGGCCTTCGATATTCGCTACGAGCAGTACTTC. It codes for CASSWAFDIRYEQYF.

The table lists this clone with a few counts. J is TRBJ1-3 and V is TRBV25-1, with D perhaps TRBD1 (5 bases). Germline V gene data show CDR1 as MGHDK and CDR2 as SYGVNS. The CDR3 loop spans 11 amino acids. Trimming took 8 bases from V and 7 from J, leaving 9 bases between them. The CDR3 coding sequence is TGTGCCAGCCATCGGGGGAACACCATATATTTT. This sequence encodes CASHRGNTIYF.

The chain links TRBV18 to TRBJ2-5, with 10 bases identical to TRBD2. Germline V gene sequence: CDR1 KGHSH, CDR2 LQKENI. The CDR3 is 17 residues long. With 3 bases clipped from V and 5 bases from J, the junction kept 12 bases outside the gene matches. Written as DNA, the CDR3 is TGTGCCAGCTCACCGAGGAGGATAGCGGGGGGTCAGGAGACCCAGTACTTC. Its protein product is CASSPRRIAGGQETQYF.

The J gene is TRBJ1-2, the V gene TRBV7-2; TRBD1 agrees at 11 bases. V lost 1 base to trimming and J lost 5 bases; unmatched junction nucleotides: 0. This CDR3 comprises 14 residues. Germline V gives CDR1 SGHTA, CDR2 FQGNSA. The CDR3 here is CASSLGDRGYGYTF. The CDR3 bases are TGTGCCAGCAGCTTAGGGGACAGGGGGTATGGCTACACCTTC.

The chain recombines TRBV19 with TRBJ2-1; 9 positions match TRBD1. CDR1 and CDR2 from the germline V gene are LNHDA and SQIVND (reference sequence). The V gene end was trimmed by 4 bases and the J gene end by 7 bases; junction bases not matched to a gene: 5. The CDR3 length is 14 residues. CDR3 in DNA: TGTGCCAGTAGTACGGACAGGGGTGGGAATGAGCAGTTCTTC. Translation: CASSTDRGGNEQFF.

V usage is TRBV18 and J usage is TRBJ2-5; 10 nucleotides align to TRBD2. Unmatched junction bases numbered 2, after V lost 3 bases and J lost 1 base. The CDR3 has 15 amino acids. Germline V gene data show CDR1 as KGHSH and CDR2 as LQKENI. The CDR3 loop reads CASSPSGGLQETQYF. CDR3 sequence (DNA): TGTGCCAGCTCACCTAGCGGGGGGCTCCAAGAGACCCAGTACTTC.

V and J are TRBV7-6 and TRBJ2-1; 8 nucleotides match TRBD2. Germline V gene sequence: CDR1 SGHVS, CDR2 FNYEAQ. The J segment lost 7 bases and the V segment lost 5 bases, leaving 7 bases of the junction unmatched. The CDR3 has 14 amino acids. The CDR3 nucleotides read TGTGCCAGCAGCACTCGGGGGGGCCCGAATGAGCAGTTCTTC. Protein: CASSTRGGPNEQFF.

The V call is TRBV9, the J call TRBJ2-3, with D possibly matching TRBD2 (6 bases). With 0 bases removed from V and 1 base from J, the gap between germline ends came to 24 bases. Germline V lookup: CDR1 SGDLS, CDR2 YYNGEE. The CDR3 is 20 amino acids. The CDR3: CASSVEGGRGRGWGTDTQYF. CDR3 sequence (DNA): TGTGCCAGCAGCGTAGAAGGAGGGAGAGGGCGGGGTTGGGGCACAGATACGCAGTATTTT.

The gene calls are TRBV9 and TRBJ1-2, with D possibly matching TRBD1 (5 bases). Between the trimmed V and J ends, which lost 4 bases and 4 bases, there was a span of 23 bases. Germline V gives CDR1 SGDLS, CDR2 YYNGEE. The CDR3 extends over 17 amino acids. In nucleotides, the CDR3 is TGTGCCAGCAGCCCCCACGAGATCTGGGGGGTTTCCTATGGCTACACCTTC. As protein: CASSPHEIWGVSYGYTF.

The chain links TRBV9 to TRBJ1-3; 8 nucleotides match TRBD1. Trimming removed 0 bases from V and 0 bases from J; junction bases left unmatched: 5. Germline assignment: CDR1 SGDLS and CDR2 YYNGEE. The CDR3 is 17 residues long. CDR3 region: CASSVDGQGGSGNTIYF. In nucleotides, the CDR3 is TGTGCCAGCAGCGTAGATGGACAGGGTGGCTCTGGAAACACCATATATTTT.

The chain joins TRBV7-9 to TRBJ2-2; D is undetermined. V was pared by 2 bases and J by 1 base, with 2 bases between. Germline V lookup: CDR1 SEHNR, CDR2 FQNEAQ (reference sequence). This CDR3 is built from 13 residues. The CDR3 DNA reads TGTGCCAGCAGCTTACGGAACACCGGGGAGCTGTTTTTT. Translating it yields CASSLRNTGELFF.

The CDR3 protein is CASSQINYGTDEKLFF. The CDR3 DNA sequence: TGCGCCAGCAGCCAAATCAACTACGGTACGGATGAAAAACTGTTTTTT. This chain links TRBV4-3 with TRBJ1-4; D is unresolved. CDR1 is LGHNA, CDR2 YSLEER, per germline. This CDR3 has 16 residues. Trimming took 2 bases from V and 6 from J, leaving 16 bases between them.

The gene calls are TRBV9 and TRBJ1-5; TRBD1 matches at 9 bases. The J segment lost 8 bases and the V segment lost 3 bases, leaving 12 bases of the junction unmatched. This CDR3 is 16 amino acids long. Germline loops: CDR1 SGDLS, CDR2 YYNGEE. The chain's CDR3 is CASSARQGGNQEPQHF. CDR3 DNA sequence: TGTGCCAGCAGCGCCAGACAGGGGGGAAATCAAGAGCCCCAGCATTTT.

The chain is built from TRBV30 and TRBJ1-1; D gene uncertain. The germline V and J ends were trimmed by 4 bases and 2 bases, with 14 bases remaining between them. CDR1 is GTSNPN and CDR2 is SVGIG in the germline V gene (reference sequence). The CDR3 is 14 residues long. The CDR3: CAWNLRHSNTEAFF. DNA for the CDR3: TGTGCCTGGAATCTTCGGCACAGCAACACTGAAGCTTTCTTT.

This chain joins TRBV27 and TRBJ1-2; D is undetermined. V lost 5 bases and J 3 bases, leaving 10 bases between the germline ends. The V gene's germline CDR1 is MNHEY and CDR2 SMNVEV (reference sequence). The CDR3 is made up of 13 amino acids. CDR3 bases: TGTGCCAGCAGTGGTATACCGGACTATGGCTACACCTTC. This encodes CASSGIPDYGYTF.

The CDR3 DNA follows: TGTGCCAGCAGCAAAGAGCGGGAGACCCAGTACTTC. Translated, it gives CASSKERETQYF. This chain connects TRBV21-1 to TRBJ2-5; the tabulated D call, TRBD2, remains unverified against the DNA. TRBV21-1 represents a pseudogene. The CDR3 is 12 residues long.

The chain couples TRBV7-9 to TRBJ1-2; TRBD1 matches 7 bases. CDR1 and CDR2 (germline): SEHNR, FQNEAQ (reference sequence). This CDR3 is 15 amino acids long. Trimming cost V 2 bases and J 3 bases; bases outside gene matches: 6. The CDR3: CASSLRRDSHYGYTF. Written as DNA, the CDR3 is TGTGCCAGCAGCTTAAGGCGGGACAGCCACTATGGCTACACCTTC.

The CDR3 here is CASSHNGVLSYEQYF. DNA for the CDR3: TGTGCCAGCAGTCATAACGGGGTTCTCTCCTACGAGCAGTACTTC. The chain links TRBV27 to TRBJ2-7; D may be TRBD2 (5 bases). This CDR3 region has 15 residues. Germline assignment: CDR1 MNHEY and CDR2 SMNVEV (reference sequence). V gave up 5 bases and J gave up 0 bases, with 14 bases separating them.

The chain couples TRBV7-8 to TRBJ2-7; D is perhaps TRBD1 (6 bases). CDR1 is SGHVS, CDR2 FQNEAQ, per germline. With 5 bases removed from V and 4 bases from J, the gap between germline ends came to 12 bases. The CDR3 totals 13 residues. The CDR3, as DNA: TGTGCCAGCAGCAGTGCAGGGGCATACGAGCAGTACTTC. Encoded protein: CASSSAGAYEQYF.

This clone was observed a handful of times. This chain's CDR3 is CASSSGSDGRGNTEAFF. In nucleotides, the CDR3 is TGTGCCAGCAGCTCCGGGAGCGATGGAAGAGGGAACACTGAAGCTTTCTTT. The chain carries TRBV11-2 and TRBJ1-1; D gene ambiguous. The V end lost 4 bases, the J end lost 1 base, and 19 bases lay between the germline ends. From germline, CDR1 is SGHAT and CDR2 FQNNGV. The CDR3 runs to 17 residues.

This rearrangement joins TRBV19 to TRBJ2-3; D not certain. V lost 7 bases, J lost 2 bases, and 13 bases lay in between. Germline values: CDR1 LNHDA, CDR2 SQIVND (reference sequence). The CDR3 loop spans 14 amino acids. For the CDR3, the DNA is TGTGCCAGTAAGGTCGACTCCTACACAGATACGCAGTATTTT. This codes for CASKVDSYTDTQYF.

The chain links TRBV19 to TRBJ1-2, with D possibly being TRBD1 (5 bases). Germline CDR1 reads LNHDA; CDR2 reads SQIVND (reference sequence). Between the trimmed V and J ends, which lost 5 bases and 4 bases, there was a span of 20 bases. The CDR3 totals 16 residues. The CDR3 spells CASSPPRGGRSYGYTF. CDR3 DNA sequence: TGTGCCAGTAGTCCCCCTCGGGGGGGTAGGAGCTATGGCTACACCTTC.

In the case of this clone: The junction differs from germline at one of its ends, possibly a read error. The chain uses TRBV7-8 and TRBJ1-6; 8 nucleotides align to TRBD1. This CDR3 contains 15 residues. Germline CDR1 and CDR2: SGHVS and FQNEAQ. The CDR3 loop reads CASSVAGTGYSPLHF. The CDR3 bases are TGTGCCAGCAGCGTAGCAGGGACAGGCTATTCACCCCTCCACTTT.